This T cell receptor (beta chain) was sequenced for a study of blood T cell repertoires in COVID-19. Whole-study context: T cells, B-cell-depleted T cells, or PBMCs supplied cDNA or gDNA.

This clone was seen more than once but under ten times. The V gene end was trimmed by 5 bases and the J gene end by 8 bases; junction bases not matched to a gene: 10. The CDR3 is made up of 15 amino acids. CDR1 and CDR2 (germline): MNHEY, SVGAGI. Original methodology: Amplification from reference gene primers served as the basis for estimated nucleated cell counts. Libraries were prepared by immunoSEQ multiplex PCR; TCRdb keeps only in-frame clonotypes and omits some of them. That table gives V, J and clone size, and the DNA gave D and trimming. This table has 35,000 to 55,000 clones, 55% to 75% appearing once.

The rearrangement links TRBV6-5 to TRBJ2-2; 8 bases line up with TRBD1. The receptor was derived from a man older than 75 with acute or convalescent COVID-19. The material sequenced was peripheral blood. The CDR3 coding sequence is TGTGCCAGCAGTCGTCAGGGGGCCTGGGTGGGGGAGCTGTTTTTT. The encoded protein is CASSRQGAWVGELFF.